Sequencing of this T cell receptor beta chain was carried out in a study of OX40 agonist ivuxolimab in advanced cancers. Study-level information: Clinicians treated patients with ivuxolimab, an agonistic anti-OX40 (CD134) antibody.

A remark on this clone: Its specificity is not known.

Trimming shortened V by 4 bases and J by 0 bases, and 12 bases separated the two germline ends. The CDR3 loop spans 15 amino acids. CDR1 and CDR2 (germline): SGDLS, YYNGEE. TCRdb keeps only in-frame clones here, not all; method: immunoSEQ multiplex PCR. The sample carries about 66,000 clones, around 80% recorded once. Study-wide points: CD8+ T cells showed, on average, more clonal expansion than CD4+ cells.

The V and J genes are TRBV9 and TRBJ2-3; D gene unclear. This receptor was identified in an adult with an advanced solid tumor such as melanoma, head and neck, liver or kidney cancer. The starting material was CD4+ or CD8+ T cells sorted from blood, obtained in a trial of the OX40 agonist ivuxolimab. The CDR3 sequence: CASSPQVASTDTQYF. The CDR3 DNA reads TGTGCCAGCAGCCCCCAGGTAGCCAGCACAGATACGCAGTATTTT.